This T cell receptor (beta chain) was retrieved from a study of CD8 T cells in ankylosing spondylitis. Overall study findings and caveats: Prior work had noted some motif variants in reactive arthritis blood and synovial fluid.

This CDR3 contains 15 residues. Germline assignment: CDR1 SGHRS and CDR2 YFSETQ. Trimming shortened V by 4 bases and J by 5 bases, and 18 bases separated the two germline ends. Only a few counts were recorded for this clonotype. No antigen is known for it. Quantitative molecular-barcoded 5'-RACE generated the TCR beta libraries. MiXCR was run by TCRdb on the 5' RACE reads, yielding one entry per CDR3 protein. The sample holds 80,000 to 90,000 distinct CDR3 sequences; around 27% are singletons and the top ten take less than 60%. The V and J genes are TRBV5-1 and TRBJ2-5; no definite D call. Sequenced input: blood, either unsorted or a sorted T cell fraction (not recorded which). The clonotype comes from a male donor with ankylosing spondylitis or in good health (not recorded which). CDR3 nucleotide sequence: TGCGCCAGCAGCGCATCTCTGGCTGTACGGGAGACCCAGTACTTC. As protein: CASSASLAVRETQYF.